This TCR beta chain is drawn from a study of CD8 T cells in Susac syndrome. Trimming took off 5 bases at V and 5 bases at J, with 8 bases between the two ends. The CDR3 consists of 12 residues. Looked up from germline, CDR1 is LGHDT and CDR2 is YNNKEL (reference sequence). With random hexamers, reverse transcription was performed on 0.5 to 1 ug of RNA. The immunoSEQ assay covered 54 Vbeta and 13 Jbeta segments for CDR3. TCRdb itself ran the immunoSEQ multiplex PCR reads through MiXCR, one entry per CDR3 protein. The data contain 55,000 to 85,000 distinct CDR3 sequences, 96% of them singletons. CD8+ and CD4+ T cells from blood underwent TCR beta sequencing. The multiple sclerosis control group consisted of treatment-naive patients whose relapsing-remitting disease, which was either stable or active, fulfilled revised McDonald criteria.

The receptor was isolated from a human donor with multiple sclerosis. Material for sequencing was CD4+ T cells from PBMCs. The chain employs TRBV3-1 and TRBJ2-3, with a tentative D call TRBD1 (6 bases). CDR3 sequence reads: CASSRGGDTQYF. As DNA, the CDR3 is TGTGCCAGCAGCAGAGGGGGAGATACGCAGTATTTT.